The subject of this entry is one TCR beta chain. Its specificity is not known. After removal of 2 bases from V and 5 bases from J, the junction contained 4 bases not matched to a gene. CDR3 length: 14 amino acids. Germline CDR1 and CDR2: SGHRS and YFSETQ. 13 Jbeta primers and 60 Vbeta primers were used for the PCR. The protocol was immunoSEQ multiplex PCR, while the TCRdb copy is restricted to in-frame clones and leaves out a portion. The data contain more than 100,000 clones, around 66% of them singletons. The entry originates in a study of cytomegalovirus exposure and HLA in healthy donors. General study results and limits: Researchers catalogued around 150 TCR beta chains as cytomegalovirus-associated. Only CMV serostatus was available as immune exposure information.

This sequence was found in a man between 18 and 29 years old in good health and CMV-seronegative. The sequenced sample consisted of PBMCs. The V and J genes are TRBV5-1 and TRBJ2-1; 7 bases line up with TRBD2. The DNA for the CDR3 is TGCGCCAGCAGCTTAGGACTAGAACACAATGAGCAGTTCTTC. Its translation is CASSLGLEHNEQFF. Drawing the rest from reference TRBV5-1 and TRBJ2-1, the complete variable domain is KAGVTQTPRYLIKTRGQQVTLSCSPISGHRSVSWYQQTPGQGLQFLFEYFSETQRNKGNFPGRFSGRQFSNSRSEMNVSTLELGDSALYLCASSLGLEHNEQFFGPGTRLTVL.